Shown below are 10 T cell receptor beta chains from a single sample sequenced in a study of T-cell reconstitution after alpha-beta-depleted transplantation in children. A library of TCRbeta sequences, prepared with unique molecular identifiers, was generated. TCRdb called the PCR reads again in MiXCR, with one record for every CDR3 protein. The profile covers 200,000 to 250,000 distinct CDR3 sequences, with 12% appearing a single time and approximately 2.9% taken by the ten largest. The starting material was PBMCs from the stem cell graft donor, obtained from the stem cell graft. All receptors derive from a human donor who donated a stem cell graft to a child with acute lymphoblastic leukemia.

This clonotype has at least ten counts. The chain uses TRBV4-1 and TRBJ1-1; a possible D gene is TRBD1 (5 bases). This CDR3 contains 16 residues. Trimming removed 4 bases from V and 1 base from J, with 16 bases in between. Germline V gene sequence: CDR1 MGHRA, CDR2 YSYEKL. In DNA, the CDR3 is TGCGCCAGCAGCCCACAGCTCGGCAGGGAGAACACTGAAGCTTTCTTT. Translated: CASSPQLGRENTEAFF.

This clonotype has more than one count but fewer than ten. The chain's CDR3 is CSARDPNRETQYF. CDR3 sequence (DNA): TGCAGTGCTAGAGACCCAAACAGAGAGACCCAGTACTTC. The rearrangement uses TRBV20-1 and TRBJ2-5; no clear D. The V end was cut by 0 bases, the J end by 4 bases, with 9 bases between. Germline CDR1 and CDR2: DFQATT and SNEGSKA (reference sequence). The CDR3 runs 13 residues.

This clonotype was detected many times. The chain joins TRBV6-2 or TRBV6-3 to TRBJ2-7; D might be TRBD2 (6 bases). CDR3 size: 14 residues. V gave up 9 bases and J gave up 2 bases, with 17 bases separating them. CDR1 is MNHEY, CDR2 SVGEGT, per germline. The DNA for the CDR3 is TGTGCCAGTTGCGAGAGGACTAACACCTACGAGCAGTACTTC. Protein: CASCERTNTYEQYF.

This clonotype was recorded at least ten times. The rearrangement joins TRBV20-1 to TRBJ1-1, with a possible D match to TRBD1 (6 bases). The CDR3 runs 13 residues. Looked up from germline, CDR1 is DFQATT and CDR2 is SNEGSKA (reference sequence). Trimming shortened V by 6 bases and J by 3 bases, and 14 bases separated the two germline ends. CDR3: CSASGEVDTEAFF. Written as DNA, the CDR3 is TGCAGTGCGTCAGGGGAAGTGGACACTGAAGCTTTCTTT.

This chain joins TRBV4-3 and TRBJ2-3; D is uncertain. This CDR3 has 14 amino acids. Germline V gene data show CDR1 as LGHNA and CDR2 as YSLEER. Trimming took 1 base from V and 0 from J, leaving 5 bases between them. In DNA form, the CDR3 reads TGCGCCAGCAGCCAAGCCAAAAGCACAGATACGCAGTATTTT. Translated, it gives CASSQAKSTDTQYF.

This clonotype has at least ten counts. The rearrangement links TRBV20-1 to TRBJ1-2; tentative D call: TRBD1 (5 bases). The germline V gene encodes CDR1 DFQATT and CDR2 SNEGSKA (reference sequence). V dropped 1 base and J dropped 4 bases, with 10 bases sitting between them. The CDR3 consists of 13 residues. In nucleotides, the CDR3 is TGCAGTGCTAGAGTACAGGCAAGCTATGGCTACACCTTC. Amino acid sequence: CSARVQASYGYTF.

This clonotype was seen ten or more times. This chain joins TRBV28 and TRBJ2-7; D gene ambiguous. This CDR3 is built from 14 residues. Trimming took 2 bases from V and 3 from J, leaving 11 bases between them. The germline V gene encodes CDR1 MDHEN and CDR2 SYDVKM. In DNA form, the CDR3 reads TGTGCCAGCAGTTTACACAAGGTGGGCTACGAGCAGTACTTC. Its translation is CASSLHKVGYEQYF.

As regards this clonotype: At one end the junction does not follow the germline gene, possibly because of a read error. The chain combines TRBV6-5 with TRBJ2-6; D might be TRBD1 (5 bases). The germline CDR1 and CDR2 sequences are MNHEY and SVGAGI. CDR3 length equals 19 residues. The CDR3 reads CASSYSRWAFNPGANGLTF. CDR3 in DNA: TGTGCCAGCAGTTACTCTAGGTGGGCATTTAATCCTGGGGCCAACGGCCTGACTTTC.

This clonotype was counted ten times or more. The rearrangement links TRBV6-2 or TRBV6-3 to TRBJ1-1; D is perhaps TRBD1 (5 bases). Per the germline V gene, CDR1 is MNHEY and CDR2 is SVGEGT. The CDR3 has 14 residues. Trimming took 4 bases from V and 2 from J, leaving 11 bases between them. The CDR3 DNA is TGTGCCAGCAGTTTCACGGGACCTAACACTGAAGCTTTCTTT. This gives the protein CASSFTGPNTEAFF.

The gene calls are TRBV7-9 and TRBJ2-1; 13 bases align to TRBD2. V lost 4 bases and J lost 1; bases outside the gene matches: 4. The V gene's germline CDR1 is SEHNR and CDR2 FQNEAQ (reference sequence). This CDR3 has 17 amino acids. This chain's CDR3 is CASSSGTSGKSYNEQFF. For the CDR3, the DNA is TGTGCCAGCAGCTCTGGGACTAGCGGGAAATCCTACAATGAGCAGTTCTTC.